What follows are 8 T cell receptor beta chains derived from one specimen sequenced in a study of monozygotic twins with inflammatory bowel disease. After re-calling the 5' RACE reads, TCRdb lists one entry per CDR3 protein, DNA absent. The sample has over 200,000 distinct CDR3 sequences, and its top ten clones hold around 1.5%. Specimen: blood. The receptors shown here come from a human donor with ulcerative colitis or Crohn's disease, or a healthy co-twin of an affected twin (not recorded which).

V gene TRBV29-1 combines with J gene TRBJ1-1; TCRdb gives TRBD1 as the D gene, but with no DNA this cannot be confirmed. Germline CDR1 and CDR2: SQVTM and ANQGSEA. CDR3 length equals 12 residues. CDR3 in amino acids: CSVGVGETEAFF.

The rearrangement uses TRBV5-1 and TRBJ2-7. Germline V gene lookup returns CDR1 SGHRS and CDR2 YFSETQ. The CDR3 extends over 12 amino acids. The CDR3 sequence is CASSLESGEQYF.

J is TRBJ2-2 and V is TRBV12-3 or TRBV12-4; the D gene TCRdb calls, TRBD1, cannot be checked with no DNA. This CDR3 spans 17 amino acids. The CDR3 sequence is CASSLARDRGITGELFF.

The rearrangement uses TRBV29-1 and TRBJ1-4; TCRdb lists TRBD1, though no DNA is available to test this call. This CDR3 has 13 amino acids. Germline V gene data show CDR1 as SQVTM and CDR2 as ANQGSEA. CDR3: CSVGGGAGEKLFF.

V usage is TRBV12-3 or TRBV12-4 and J usage is TRBJ2-2; TCRdb gives TRBD1 as the D gene, but with no DNA this cannot be confirmed. This CDR3 has 16 amino acids. This chain's CDR3 is CASSARVPATTGELFF.

V usage is TRBV9 and J usage is TRBJ1-3. Germline CDR1 SGDLS, CDR2 YYNGEE. The CDR3 is made up of 15 amino acids. The CDR3 here is CASSVGVGSGNTIYF.

V gene TRBV29-1 combines with J gene TRBJ2-1; TCRdb returns TRBD1, unconfirmable since there is no DNA. CDR3 length: 13 amino acids. Looked up from germline, CDR1 is SQVTM and CDR2 is ANQGSEA. CDR3 amino acids: CSAPRDLYNEQFF.

The rearrangement joins TRBV20-1 to TRBJ2-5; with no DNA, the TCRdb D assignment of TRBD2 cannot be verified. CDR3 size: 14 residues. The germline V gene has CDR1 DFQATT and CDR2 SNEGSKA (reference sequence). The CDR3 region is CSARLPGATETQYF.